This T cell receptor (beta chain) appears in the sequencing data of a study of identical twins. All donors comprised healthy Caucasians. TCRdb re-derived calls from the 5' RACE reads in MiXCR, one entry per CDR3 protein. The table records 1.5 million or so distinct CDR3 sequences, around 33% of them present only once. Findings and caveats of the study: For zero-insertion analyses, partial confounding could come from invariant MAIT and iNKT cells. Out-of-frame beta chain sequences displayed weaker excess sharing between twins. Instead of following the same donors, the conclusions were based on cross-sectional statistical analysis.

In the case of this clonotype: Its antigen is unidentified.

The CDR3 covers 14 residues. Trimming pared 5 bases from V and 5 bases from J, leaving 16 bases between. Germline values: CDR1 PRHDT, CDR2 FYEKMQ (reference sequence). Material: cord blood. This TCR came from a newborn girl in good health. The chain carries TRBV13 and TRBJ2-7; possibly TRBD1 or TRBD2 for D (5 bases each). This chain's CDR3 is CASSPSLGAHEQYF. CDR3 DNA sequence: TGTGCCAGCAGCCCCTCTCTCGGGGCGCACGAGCAGTACTTC.